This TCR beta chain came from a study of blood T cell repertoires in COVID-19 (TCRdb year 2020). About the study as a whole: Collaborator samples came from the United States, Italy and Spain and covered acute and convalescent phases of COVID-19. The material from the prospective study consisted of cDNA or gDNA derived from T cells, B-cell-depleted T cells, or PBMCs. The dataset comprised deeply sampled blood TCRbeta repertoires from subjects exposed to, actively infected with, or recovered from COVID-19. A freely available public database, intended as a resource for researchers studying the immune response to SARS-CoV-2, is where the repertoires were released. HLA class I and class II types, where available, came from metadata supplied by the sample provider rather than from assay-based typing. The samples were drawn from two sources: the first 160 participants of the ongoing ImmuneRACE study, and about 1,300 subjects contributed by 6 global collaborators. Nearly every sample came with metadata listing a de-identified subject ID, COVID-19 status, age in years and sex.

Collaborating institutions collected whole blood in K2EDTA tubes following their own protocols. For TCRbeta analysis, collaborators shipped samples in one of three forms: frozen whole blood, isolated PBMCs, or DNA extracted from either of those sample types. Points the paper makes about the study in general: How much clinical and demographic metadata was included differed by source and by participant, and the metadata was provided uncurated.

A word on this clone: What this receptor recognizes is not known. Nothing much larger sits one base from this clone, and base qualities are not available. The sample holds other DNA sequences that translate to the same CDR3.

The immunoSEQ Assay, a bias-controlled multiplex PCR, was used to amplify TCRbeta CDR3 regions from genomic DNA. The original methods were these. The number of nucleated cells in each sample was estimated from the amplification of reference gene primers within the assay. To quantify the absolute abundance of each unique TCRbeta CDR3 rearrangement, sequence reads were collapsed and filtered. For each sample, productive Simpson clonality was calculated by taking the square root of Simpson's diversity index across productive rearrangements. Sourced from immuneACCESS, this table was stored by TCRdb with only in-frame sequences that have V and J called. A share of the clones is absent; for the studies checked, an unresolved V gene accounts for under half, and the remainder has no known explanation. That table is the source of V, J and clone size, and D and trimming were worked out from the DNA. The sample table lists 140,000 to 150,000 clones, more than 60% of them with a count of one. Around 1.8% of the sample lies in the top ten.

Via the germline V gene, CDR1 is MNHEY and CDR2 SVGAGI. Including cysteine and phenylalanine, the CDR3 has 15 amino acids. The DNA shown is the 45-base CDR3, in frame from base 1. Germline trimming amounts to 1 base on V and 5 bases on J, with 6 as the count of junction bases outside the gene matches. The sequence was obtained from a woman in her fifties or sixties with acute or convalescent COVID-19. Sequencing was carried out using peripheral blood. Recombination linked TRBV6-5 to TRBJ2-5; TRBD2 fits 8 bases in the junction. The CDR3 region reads CASSYLPGLGETQYF. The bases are TGTGCCAGCAGTTACTTACCGGGACTAGGGGAGACCCAGTACTTC.